The entry that follows covers one TCR beta chain sequence. Its cognate antigen is unknown. The data derive from a study of cytomegalovirus exposure and HLA in healthy donors. Broader study findings: TCR beta chains numbering under 200 were designated cytomegalovirus-associated. Some public TCRs appeared in many individuals, while most sequences were rare.

Separate from the roughly 610-subject first cohort, the approximately 120-subject validation cohort was the one that the donors belonged to. Trimming stripped 6 bases from V and 7 bases from J, with 10 bases between. Germline loops: CDR1 SGHVS, CDR2 FQNEAQ. The CDR3 extends over 12 amino acids. Data came from immunoSEQ multiplex PCR; TCRdb stores just in-frame clones and leaves some out. The sample records a few hundred thousand clones, 65% to 90% being singletons. The receptor was isolated from a woman aged 18-35 years in good health and CMV-seronegative. This rearrangement joins TRBV7-8 to TRBJ1-5; D remains unclear. Sequencing used PBMCs. CDR3 nucleotide sequence: TGTGCCAGCAGTAACAATCTGCAGCCCCAGCATTTT. This translates into CASSNNLQPQHF.